The entry that follows covers one T cell receptor (beta chain) sequence. The sample originates from a study of blood T cell repertoires in COVID-19. Membership in each cohort depended on participant-reported clinical history. The CDR3 sequence is 18 residues long. Germline CDR1 reads MGHRA; CDR2 reads YSYEKL. V lost 1 base and J 0 bases, leaving 16 bases between the germline ends. Measured with immunoSEQ multiplex PCR; TCRdb has only the in-frame clones, and not every one. The sample consists of around 280,000 clones, around 91% of them appearing once. Sequencing used PBMCs or T cells enriched from blood (not recorded which). This clonotype originated in a woman aged 18-29 years with acute COVID-19. The genes are TRBV4-1 and TRBJ2-4; no reliable D call. The CDR3 here is CASSQGRTTKLAKNIQYF. For the CDR3, the DNA is TGCGCCAGCAGCCAAGGACGCACAACTAAACTAGCCAAAAACATTCAGTACTTC.